This T cell receptor (beta chain) was identified in a study of blood T cell repertoires in COVID-19. Study in general: Sites in the United States, Italy and Spain provided acute and convalescent COVID-19 samples. Sample material is recorded as cDNA or gDNA derived from T cells, B-cell-depleted T cells, or PBMCs.

This clone has just a few counts. Original handling: Scientists estimated how many nucleated cells there were by amplifying reference gene primers. Generated by immunoSEQ multiplex PCR, the TCRdb table keeps only in-frame clones and is missing some. Clone size and V and J calls were adopted from that table, with D and trimming inferred from the DNA. The table lists about 21,000 clones, roughly nine tenths of them singletons, with about 17% in the top ten. CDR1 SGHRS and CDR2 YFSETQ come from the germline V gene. With 4 bases removed from V and 10 bases from J, the gap between germline ends came to 18 bases. The CDR3 length is 15 residues.

The origin of this receptor is a man between 65 and 85 years old with acute or convalescent COVID-19. The V call is TRBV5-1, the J call TRBJ1-6; D uncertain. Sequenced sample: peripheral blood. CDR3 sequence (DNA): TGCGCCAGCAGCCCCCGCGGAGGTGGCGACTCACCCCTCCACTTT. This gives the protein CASSPRGGGDSPLHF. The full variable domain, rest sourced from reference TRBV5-1 and TRBJ1-6, is KAGVTQTPRYLIKTRGQQVTLSCSPISGHRSVSWYQQTPGQGLQFLFEYFSETQRNKGNFPGRFSGRQFSNSRSEMNVSTLELGDSALYLCASSPRGGGDSPLHFGNGTRLTVT.